This TCR beta chain was sequenced in a study of blood T cell repertoires in COVID-19. Study information: The United States, Italy and Spain supplied acute and convalescent COVID-19 samples. PBMCs, B-cell-depleted T cells, or T cells were the source of the cDNA or gDNA that made up the material.

The CDR3 has 15 amino acids. Germline V gives CDR1 SGHRS, CDR2 YFSETQ. V shed 1 base, J shed 3 bases, and the junction held 4 bases outside the gene matches. In the authors' methods: Estimates of nucleated cell counts were drawn from the amplification of reference gene primers. Libraries were prepared by immunoSEQ multiplex PCR; TCRdb keeps only in-frame clonotypes and omits some of them. Clonal size and the V and J genes are those of that table, whereas D and trimming came from the DNA. This table has tens of thousands of clones, 90% appearing once. The chain combines TRBV5-1 with TRBJ2-7, with 10 bases matching TRBD1. The clonotype originates from a human donor in a cohort sampled during active COVID-19. Source material: peripheral blood. The CDR3 nucleotides read TGCGCCAGCAGCTTGCGCGGGGACAGGGGCTACGAGCAGTACTTC. It yields the protein CASSLRGDRGYEQYF.